The 15 T cell receptor beta chains in this list originate from one sample, sequenced in a study of cytomegalovirus exposure and HLA in healthy donors. The study ran its PCR with 60 Vbeta and 13 Jbeta primers. Data came from immunoSEQ multiplex PCR; TCRdb stores just in-frame clones and leaves some out. The sample contains about 120,000 clones, more than 75% of which appear only once. Sequencing used PBMCs. These receptors were taken from a man aged 35-49 years in good health and CMV-seronegative.

The CDR3 loop reads CASSLLASEAFF. DNA of the CDR3: TGTGCCAGCAGCTTGCTCGCGTCAGAAGCTTTCTTT. V usage is TRBV5-4 and J usage is TRBJ1-1; D ambiguous. This CDR3 has 12 residues. Per germline, CDR1 SGHNT and CDR2 YYREEE (reference sequence). Trimming removed 1 base from V and 8 bases from J, with 9 bases in between.

The chain couples TRBV5-1 to TRBJ2-1, with D maybe TRBD1 (6 bases). Trimming took off 0 bases at V and 5 bases at J, with 12 bases between the two ends. The CDR3 is 15 residues long. Per the germline V gene, CDR1 is SGHRS and CDR2 is YFSETQ. This chain's CDR3 is CASSLGGTKDNEQFF. The CDR3 nucleotides are TGCGCCAGCAGCTTGGGGGGGACAAAGGACAATGAGCAGTTCTTC.

The DNA of the CDR3 is TGTGCCAGCAGTCCTAGACAGGGGGCACGAAGTGAAGCTTTCTTT. Amino acids: CASSPRQGARSEAFF. The J gene is TRBJ1-1, the V gene TRBV27, with 10 positions matching TRBD1. The germline gives CDR1 MNHEY, CDR2 SMNVEV (reference sequence). The CDR3 is 15 amino acids. The V and J ends lost 5 bases and 7 bases, in that order; junction bases with no gene match: 10.

This clone was seen a few times. The chain recombines TRBV7-9 with TRBJ2-7, with 9 bases that match TRBD1. CDR3 length: 15 residues. The V segment lost 4 bases and the J segment 2 bases; nucleotides outside the gene matches: 6. In germline, CDR1 is SEHNR, CDR2 FQNEAQ (reference sequence). The CDR3 DNA follows: TGTGCCAGCAGCTCGAGCCGGGACAGGGCCTACGAGCAGTACTTC. Encoded protein: CASSSSRDRAYEQYF.

About this clone itself: At one end the junction does not follow the germline gene, possibly because of a read error. This sequence joins TRBV10-2 and TRBJ2-7, with TRBD1 matching over 9 bases. Germline V gives CDR1 WSHSY, CDR2 SAAADI. The CDR3 is 11 amino acids. In DNA, the CDR3 is TGCGCCAGTACCTTCAAGGGACAGGGCGTCTTC. It encodes CASTFKGQGVF.

A few counts support this clone. The chain uses TRBV5-1 and TRBJ1-2, with 7 bases that match TRBD1. V trimming: 0 bases; J trimming: 4 bases; junction bases outside the gene matches: 3. This CDR3 is 14 amino acids long. The germline V gene encodes CDR1 SGHRS and CDR2 YFSETQ. The CDR3 nucleotides read TGCGCCAGCAGCTTGGAGGGGGCTAGCTATGGCTACACCTTC. This codes for CASSLEGASYGYTF. The full variable domain, completed using reference TRBV5-1 and TRBJ1-2, is KAGVTQTPRYLIKTRGQQVTLSCSPISGHRSVSWYQQTPGQGLQFLFEYFSETQRNKGNFPGRFSGRQFSNSRSEMNVSTLELGDSALYLCASSLEGASYGYTFGSGTRLTVV.

The chain uses TRBV5-1 and TRBJ2-3; the match to TRBD1 covers 12 bases. The V segment lost 4 bases and the J segment 7 bases; nucleotides outside the gene matches: 10. This CDR3 has 16 amino acids. CDR1 and CDR2 from the germline V gene are SGHRS and YFSETQ. The CDR3 bases are TGCGCCAGCAGCGATACCGGGACAGGGGGCATGAATACGCAGTATTTT. Protein sequence: CASSDTGTGGMNTQYF.

The chain recombines TRBV25-1 with TRBJ2-3; unclear D gene. The CDR3 is made up of 13 amino acids. Germline assignment: CDR1 MGHDK and CDR2 SYGVNS. The ends were cut back, 2 bases at V and 5 bases at J, with 8 bases in the middle. In DNA, the CDR3 is TGTGCCAGCAGTGAACCCGGTCTAGATACGCAGTATTTT. Protein product: CASSEPGLDTQYF.

CDR3 region: CASDRVGQPQHF. Written as DNA, the CDR3 is TGTGCCAGCGACAGGGTAGGTCAGCCCCAGCATTTT. The chain carries TRBV19 and TRBJ1-5; TRBD1 agrees at 7 bases. The CDR3 sequence is 12 residues long. J was trimmed by 6 bases and V by 9 bases; bases with no gene match: 5. Germline assignment: CDR1 LNHDA and CDR2 SQIVND (reference sequence). The variable domain in full, with the rest retrieved from reference TRBV19 and TRBJ1-5, is DGGITQSPKYLFRKEGQNVTLSCEQNLNHDAMYWYRQDPGQGLRLIYYSQIVNDFQKGDIAEGYSVSREKKESFPLTVTSAQKNPTAFYLCASDRVGQPQHFGDGTRLSIL.

The count of this clone is one. This chain connects TRBV2 to TRBJ1-2; possibly TRBD1 for D (6 bases). The V end was cut by 5 bases, the J end by 8 bases, with 12 bases between. The CDR3 is 12 residues long. Germline CDR1 reads SNHLY; CDR2 reads FYNNEI. In nucleotides, the CDR3 is TGTGCCAGCAGTAGGGGGGGGAAGGGCTACACCTTC. Residues: CASSRGGKGYTF.

Only one count was recorded for this clone. The chain combines TRBV28 with TRBJ1-5, with a tentative D call TRBD1 (6 bases). Germline assignment: CDR1 MDHEN and CDR2 SYDVKM. CDR3 size: 13 residues. The V and J ends lost 6 bases and 9 bases respectively, with 15 bases between them. Written as DNA, the CDR3 is TGTGCCAGCAGGGAACAGGGACCTCGGCCCCAGCATTTT. This sequence encodes CASREQGPRPQHF. The full variable domain, with the rest looked up from reference TRBV28 and TRBJ1-5, is DVKVTQSSRYLVKRTGEKVFLECVQDMDHENMFWYRQDPGLGLRLIYFSYDVKMKEKGDIPEGYSVSREKKERFSLILESASTNQTSMYLCASREQGPRPQHFGDGTRLSIL.

The chain couples TRBV16 to TRBJ1-3; 8 nucleotides align to TRBD1. The CDR3 runs to 14 residues. V trimming: 4 bases; J trimming: 4 bases; junction bases outside the gene matches: 3. Germline V gene lookup returns CDR1 KGHSY and CDR2 FQNENV. CDR3 DNA sequence: TGTGCCAGCAGCCCCCGACAGGGGGGAAACACCATATATTTT. Protein sequence: CASSPRQGGNTIYF.

This clone was counted a few times. The J gene is TRBJ2-1, the V gene TRBV5-1; D uncertain. CDR3 length equals 16 residues. Germline CDR1 SGHRS, CDR2 YFSETQ. V lost 0 bases and J lost 0, with 10 bases in between. The CDR3 here is CASSLELTLSYNEQFF. The CDR3 nucleotides read TGCGCCAGCAGCTTGGAACTCACCCTCTCCTACAATGAGCAGTTCTTC.

The gene calls are TRBV4-2 and TRBJ2-1; 8 bases fit TRBD2. The CDR3 is 17 amino acids. The germline V gene encodes CDR1 LGHNA and CDR2 YNFKEQ. Losses at the gene ends were 6 bases for V and 5 bases for J; bases not matched to a gene: 15. The CDR3 sequence is CASRPSSGGAKDNEQFF. The CDR3 bases are TGTGCCAGCAGACCCTCTTCCGGGGGGGCCAAGGACAATGAGCAGTTCTTC.

The rearrangement joins TRBV11-2 to TRBJ2-5, with D unresolved. V lost 4 bases and J lost 4, with 4 bases in between. The CDR3 contains 11 residues. Germline assignment: CDR1 SGHAT and CDR2 FQNNGV. The CDR3 nucleotides read TGTGCCAGCAGCTCAGTAGAGACCCAGTACTTC. Its protein product is CASSSVETQYF.